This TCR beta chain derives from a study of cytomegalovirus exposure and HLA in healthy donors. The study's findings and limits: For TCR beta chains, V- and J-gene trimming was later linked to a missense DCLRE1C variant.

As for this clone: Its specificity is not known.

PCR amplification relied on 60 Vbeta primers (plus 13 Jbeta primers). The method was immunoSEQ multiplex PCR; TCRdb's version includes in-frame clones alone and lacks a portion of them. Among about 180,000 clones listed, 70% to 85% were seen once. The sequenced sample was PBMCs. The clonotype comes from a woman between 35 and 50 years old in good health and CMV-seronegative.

CDR3 sequence: CASARISYEQYF. For the CDR3, the DNA is TGTGCCAGCGCCAGAATCTCCTACGAGCAGTACTTC. J is TRBJ2-7 and V is TRBV6-1, with D hard to call. Trimming took off 8 bases at V and 0 bases at J, with 8 bases between the two ends. The CDR3 runs 12 residues. Germline loops: CDR1 MNHNS, CDR2 SASEGT.